This TCR beta chain was sequenced during a study of monozygotic twins with inflammatory bowel disease. This CDR3 has 15 residues. Two nested PCRs, about 16 and 10 cycles, amplified TCRalpha and TCRbeta cDNA. After re-calling the 5' RACE reads, TCRdb lists one entry per CDR3 protein, DNA absent. The sample features about 330,000 distinct CDR3 sequences, with roughly 2% in its top ten. This receptor was taken from a human donor with ulcerative colitis or Crohn's disease, or a healthy co-twin of an affected twin (not recorded which). The V gene is TRBV12-3 or TRBV12-4, the J gene TRBJ2-1. Sequenced: blood. CDR3 loop: CASSVRSLSYNEQFF.